This T cell receptor beta chain comes out of a study of vaccination and CD4 T cells after COVID-19. At the level of the study: The convalescents included six males and four females, and among them two were Hispanic while seven were Caucasian.

About this clonotype: Its antigen remains unidentified.

The germline gives CDR1 MNHEY, CDR2 SVGAGI. With 4 bases removed from V and 6 bases from J, the gap between germline ends came to 8 bases. This CDR3 is 12 amino acids long. Treatment indicated: roughly nine-day PBMC culture with coronavirus spike peptide pools or control peptides (ViraFEST assay). Study findings and constraints: In convalescent patients, a median around 87% of post-vaccine SARS-CoV-2-reactive clones appeared only after vaccination. Early post-infection timepoints were not included, and relatively few convalescent patients were studied.

An Oncomine TCR Beta short-read assay was used to sequence the DNA from cultured CD4+ T cells. Via MiXCR, TCRdb re-called the PCR reads, giving one row per CDR3 protein. Of approximately 15,000 distinct CDR3 sequences in the sample, roughly three fifths were seen once. The specimen sequenced was CD4+ T cells from blood, cultured in vitro. This chain connects TRBV6-5 to TRBJ2-3, with D perhaps matching TRBD2 (7 bases). The clonotype was recovered from a human donor who had recovered from COVID-19. CDR3 nucleotides: TGTGCCAGCAGTTGGGGGGGCGATACGCAGTATTTT. Protein product: CASSWGGDTQYF.